This entry is about one T cell receptor (beta chain). The data belong to a study of blood T cell repertoires in COVID-19. Sequencing was performed with immunoSEQ multiplex PCR; in TCRdb, only in-frame clones are kept and a portion is missing. The sample contains under 250,000 clones, 88% of which appear only once. Enrolment of Seattle patients took place during active infection, and they were followed longitudinally. V was clipped by 0 bases and J by 6 bases, with 6 bases between them. From germline, CDR1 is SGHAT and CDR2 FQNNGV. There are 13 residues in the CDR3. The sequencing input was peripheral blood. The J gene is TRBJ1-5, the V gene TRBV11-2; D is unclear. The TCR sequence derives from a woman younger than 45 with COVID-19, enrolled during active disease. In DNA form, the CDR3 reads TGTGCCAGCAGCTTAGATATTGTTCAGCCCCAGCATTTT. It specifies CASSLDIVQPQHF.